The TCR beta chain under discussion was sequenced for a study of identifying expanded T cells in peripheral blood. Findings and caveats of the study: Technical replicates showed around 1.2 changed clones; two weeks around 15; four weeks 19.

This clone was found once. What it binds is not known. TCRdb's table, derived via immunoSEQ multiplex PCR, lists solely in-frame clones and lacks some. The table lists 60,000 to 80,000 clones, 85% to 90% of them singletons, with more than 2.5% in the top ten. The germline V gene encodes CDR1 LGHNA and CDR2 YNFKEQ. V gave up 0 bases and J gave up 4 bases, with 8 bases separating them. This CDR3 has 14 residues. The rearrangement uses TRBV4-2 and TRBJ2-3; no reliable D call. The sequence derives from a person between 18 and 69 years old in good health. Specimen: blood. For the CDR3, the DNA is TGTGCCAGCAGCCAAGATATTGGGCCAGATACGCAGTATTTT. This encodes CASSQDIGPDTQYF.